Presented here are 2 T cell receptor beta chains from one specimen sequenced in a study of cytomegalovirus exposure and HLA in healthy donors. Libraries were prepared by immunoSEQ multiplex PCR; TCRdb keeps only in-frame clonotypes and omits some of them. The table has roughly 62,000 clones, over 90% seen once. Input material: PBMCs. These receptors were obtained from a man between 18 and 35 years old in good health and CMV-seronegative.

The J gene is TRBJ1-5, the V gene TRBV2; TRBD1 aligns across 8 bases. The CDR3 totals 14 residues. The trim removed 6 bases at V and 2 bases at J, leaving 3 bases unmatched. In germline, CDR1 is SNHLY, CDR2 FYNNEI. In DNA, the CDR3 is TGTGCCAGCAGCCAACAGGGGGGCAATCAGCCCCAGCATTTT. Translating it yields CASSQQGGNQPQHF. The full variable domain, with the rest looked up from reference TRBV2 and TRBJ1-5, is EPEVTQTPSHQVTQMGQEVILRCVPISNHLYFYWYRQILGQKVEFLVSFYNNEISEKSEIFDDQFSVERPDGSNFTLKIRSTKLEDSAMYFCASSQQGGNQPQHFGDGTRLSIL.

V gene TRBV27 combines with J gene TRBJ2-5; the match to TRBD1 covers 11 bases. The CDR3 totals 19 residues. Germline V gene data show CDR1 as MNHEY and CDR2 as SMNVEV (reference sequence). V dropped 6 bases and J dropped 2; count of bases not matched to a gene: 17. The CDR3 sequence is CASSKSPDRGLNGQETQYF. CDR3 coding DNA: TGTGCCAGCAGCAAATCCCCGGACAGGGGGCTTAACGGTCAAGAGACCCAGTACTTC.